The following is a T cell receptor (beta chain) sequence with its context. The antigen is unknown. This entry is derived from a study of T cells in localized non-small cell lung cancer. The assay was immunoSEQ multiplex PCR, and TCRdb's table has in-frame clones only and misses some. The sample has 25,000 to 35,000 clones; about 90% are singletons. Trimming cost V 0 bases and J 0 bases, with 8 bases left between them. Germline CDR1 is SEHNR and CDR2 is FQNEAQ (reference sequence). CDR3 length: 15 amino acids. Findings and limits, study-wide: Tumor showed lower T cell clonality than uninvolved adjacent lung, where it was highest.

Here the sequenced sample was peripheral blood, taken before any cancer treatment. The receptor was derived from a woman aged 40-69 years with stage I lung adenocarcinoma. V usage is TRBV7-9 and J usage is TRBJ1-1; D remains unclear. Here the CDR3 DNA reads TGTGCCAGCAGCTTAGCGCTGGCAGTGAACACTGAAGCTTTCTTT. Protein sequence: CASSLALAVNTEAFF.